This T cell receptor (beta chain) was identified during a study of blood T cells in healthy people across ages. J lost 1 base, V lost 3 bases, and 15 bases had no gene match. The CDR3 consists of 19 residues. Germline loops: CDR1 SGDLS, CDR2 YYNGEE. Primers used in a second PCR of about 6 to 11 cycles were a sample-barcoded 5' primer and a J-beta primer mix. TCRdb re-derived calls from the 5' RACE reads in MiXCR, one entry per CDR3 protein. The sample carries some 1.5 million distinct CDR3 sequences, approximately 43% recorded once. Sequenced sample: blood. V is TRBV9 and J is TRBJ1-2; 10 bases line up with TRBD1. This clonotype was obtained from a woman younger than 30 in good health. CDR3 nucleotide sequence: TGTGCCAGCAGCGCTCCTACCGGGACAGGGGACAATATTAACTATGGCTACACCTTC. Translated: CASSAPTGTGDNINYGYTF.